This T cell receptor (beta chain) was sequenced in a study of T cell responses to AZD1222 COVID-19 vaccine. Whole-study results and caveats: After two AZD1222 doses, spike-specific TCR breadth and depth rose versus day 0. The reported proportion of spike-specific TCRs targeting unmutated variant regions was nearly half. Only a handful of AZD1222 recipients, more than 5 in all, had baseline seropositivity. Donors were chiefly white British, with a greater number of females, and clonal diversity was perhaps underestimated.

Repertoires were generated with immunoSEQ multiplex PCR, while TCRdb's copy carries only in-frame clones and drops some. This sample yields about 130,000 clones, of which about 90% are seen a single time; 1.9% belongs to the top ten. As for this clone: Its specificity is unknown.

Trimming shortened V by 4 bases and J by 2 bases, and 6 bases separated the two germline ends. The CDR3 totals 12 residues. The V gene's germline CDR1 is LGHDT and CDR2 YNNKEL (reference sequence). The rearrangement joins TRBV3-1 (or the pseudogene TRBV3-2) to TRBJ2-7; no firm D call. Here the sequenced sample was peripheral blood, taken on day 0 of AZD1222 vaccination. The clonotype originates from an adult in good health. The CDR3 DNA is TGTGCCAGCAGCCTATCTACCTACGAGCAGTACTTC. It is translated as CASSLSTYEQYF.